Below, 23 T cell receptor beta chains from the same sample are listed, as sequenced in a study of blood T cell repertoires in COVID-19. Sequencing was performed with immunoSEQ multiplex PCR; in TCRdb, only in-frame clones are kept and a portion is missing. The sample carries fewer than 250,000 clones, 65% to 85% recorded once. Sequencing was performed on PBMCs or T cells enriched from blood (not recorded which). The receptor source for this set is a woman aged 30 to 39 who had been exposed to COVID-19.

The chain has TRBV3-1 (or the pseudogene TRBV3-2) and TRBJ1-2, with D unresolved. The CDR3 loop spans 12 amino acids. Germline loops: CDR1 LGHDT, CDR2 YNNKEL (reference sequence). The V gene lost 3 bases and the J gene lost 6 bases, with 8 bases spanning the gap. CDR3 sequence reads: CASSHLGDGYTF. CDR3 nucleotide sequence: TGTGCCAGCAGCCACCTCGGGGATGGCTACACCTTC.

The chain is built from TRBV9 and TRBJ1-5; D might be TRBD1 (6 bases). This CDR3 has 15 amino acids. With 0 bases removed from V and 6 bases from J, the gap between germline ends came to 13 bases. Germline V gene sequence: CDR1 SGDLS, CDR2 YYNGEE. In nucleotides, the CDR3 is TGTGCCAGCAGCGTAGAGTGGGGGGGCGGTCAGCCCCAGCATTTT. Translating gives CASSVEWGGGQPQHF.

This clone has just one count. The rearrangement links TRBV7-9 to TRBJ2-7; possible D gene TRBD1, 6 bases. The V end lost 3 bases, the J end lost 4 bases, and 28 bases lay between the germline ends. Germline CDR1 SEHNR, CDR2 FQNEAQ (reference sequence). CDR3 length equals 19 residues. The CDR3 DNA follows: TGTGCCAGCAGCTTGAGCGGCACTTTGGCCGGGACACAGCATTACGAGCAGTACTTC. It encodes CASSLSGTLAGTQHYEQYF.

The chain links TRBV3-1 (or the pseudogene TRBV3-2) to TRBJ2-7; 7 bases agree with TRBD1. Looked up from germline, CDR1 is LGHDT and CDR2 is YNNKEL (reference sequence). This CDR3 is built from 16 residues. The V gene end was trimmed by 3 bases and the J gene end by 3 bases; junction bases not matched to a gene: 11. The CDR3 loop is CASSQTGTAIVYEQYF. The DNA of the CDR3 is TGTGCCAGCAGCCAGACCGGGACAGCCATCGTCTACGAGCAGTACTTC.

The J gene is TRBJ2-7, the V gene TRBV9; TRBD2 aligns across 10 bases. Looked up from germline, CDR1 is SGDLS and CDR2 is YYNGEE. V lost 7 bases and J lost 1; bases outside the gene matches: 5. This CDR3 has 14 amino acids. CDR3 in DNA: TGTGCCAGCTCGCTTAGCGGGGGGTCCTACGAGCAGTACTTC. As protein: CASSLSGGSYEQYF.

The rearrangement joins TRBV7-9 to TRBJ2-7, with D possibly matching TRBD1 (5 bases). CDR3 size: 17 residues. Germline V gene sequence: CDR1 SEHNR, CDR2 FQNEAQ (reference sequence). V was pared by 4 bases and J by 6 bases, with 25 bases between. The CDR3 protein is CASSSSDPRGRASEQYF. DNA of the CDR3: TGTGCCAGCAGCTCATCCGACCCTAGGGGCAGGGCGTCCGAGCAGTACTTC.

The J gene is TRBJ1-4, the V gene TRBV27; D uncertain. Germline-derived CDR1 and CDR2 are MNHEY and SMNVEV (reference sequence). V gave up 4 bases and J gave up 0 bases, with 9 bases separating them. This CDR3 comprises 15 residues. CDR3 sequence: CASSYGSATNEKLFF. CDR3 bases: TGTGCCAGCAGTTATGGCAGCGCAACTAATGAAAAACTGTTTTTT. Based on the CDR3 plus reference TRBV27 and TRBJ1-4, the full variable domain is EAQVTQNPRYLITVTGKKLTVTCSQNMNHEYMSWYRQDPGLGLRQIYYSMNVEVTDKGDVPEGYKVSRKEKRNFPLILESPSPNQTSLYFCASSYGSATNEKLFFGSGTQLSVL.

This clone was seen a few times. The chain couples TRBV4-3 to TRBJ2-7; 7 bases match TRBD1. From germline, CDR1 is LGHNA and CDR2 YSLEER. After removal of 4 bases from V and 4 bases from J, the junction contained 4 bases not matched to a gene. The CDR3 has 13 amino acids. The CDR3 here is CASSRSTGYEQYF. In nucleotides, the CDR3 is TGCGCCAGCAGCCGATCGACAGGGTACGAGCAGTACTTC.

In this sample, this clone turned up once. V and J are TRBV5-5 and TRBJ2-5; 12 positions match TRBD2. The length of the CDR3 is 16 residues. Losses at the gene ends were 5 bases for V and 4 bases for J; bases not matched to a gene: 9. The germline gives CDR1 SGHKS, CDR2 YYEKEE (reference sequence). CDR3 coding DNA: TGTGCCAGCAGTCCAAACGGACTAGCGGGGAGAGAGACCCAGTACTTC. This codes for CASSPNGLAGRETQYF. The variable domain in full, with the rest retrieved from reference TRBV5-5 and TRBJ2-5, is DAGVTQSPTHLIKTRGQQVTLRCSPISGHKSVSWYQQVLGQGPQFIFQYYEKEERGRGNFPDRFSARQFPNYSSELNVNALLLGDSALYLCASSPNGLAGRETQYFGPGTRLLVL.

This clone showed up just once. The chain is built from TRBV20-1 and TRBJ2-4; 8 bases agree with TRBD2. The junction had 19 bases not matched to a gene; V was cut back by 3 bases and J by 0 bases. Germline V CDR1 and CDR2: DFQATT, SNEGSKA (reference sequence). The CDR3 totals 20 residues. The DNA for the CDR3 is TGCAGTGCTAGTGGAGGTTTTGGCGGGGGGTCTCCATTAGCCAAAAACATTCAGTACTTC. Translation: CSASGGFGGGSPLAKNIQYF.

CDR3 loop: CAGKELGRGVGETQYF. CDR3 DNA: TGTGCCGGCAAGGAACTAGGACGGGGAGTAGGAGAGACCCAGTACTTC. The V call is TRBV7-8, the J call TRBJ2-5, with D perhaps matching TRBD2 (5 bases). CDR1 SGHVS and CDR2 FQNEAQ come from the germline V gene. V was shortened by 11 bases and J by 4 bases, with 26 bases between the two germline ends. The CDR3 is made up of 16 amino acids.

This chain uses TRBV6-5 with TRBJ1-5; no firm D call. Germline CDR1 reads MNHEY; CDR2 reads SVGAGI. V gave up 6 bases and J gave up 4 bases, with 10 bases separating them. There are 13 residues in the CDR3. As DNA, the CDR3 is TGTGCCAGCAGGGTTCGAGAAAATCAGCCCCAGCATTTT. It codes for CASRVRENQPQHF.

V gene TRBV3-1 (or the pseudogene TRBV3-2) combines with J gene TRBJ2-7, with 7 bases aligning to TRBD1. CDR1 and CDR2 (germline): LGHDT, YNNKEL (reference sequence). Trimming took 5 bases from V and 2 from J; bases not matched to a gene: 9. The CDR3 spans 15 residues. In DNA, the CDR3 is TGTGCCAGCAGCTCCATGACAGGGCTACCCTACGAGCAGTACTTC. Translation: CASSSMTGLPYEQYF.

The count of this clone is one. The chain is built from TRBV3-1 (or the pseudogene TRBV3-2) and TRBJ1-2; TRBD1 agrees at 7 bases. The J segment lost 4 bases and the V segment lost 2 bases, leaving 7 bases of the junction unmatched. CDR1 and CDR2 from the germline V gene are LGHDT and YNNKEL (reference sequence). This CDR3 contains 15 residues. The CDR3 DNA reads TGTGCCAGCAGCCAAACAGGGGCGCGGAGCTATGGCTACACCTTC. Its protein is CASSQTGARSYGYTF.

The chain recombines TRBV6-5 with TRBJ1-5; no reliable D call. This CDR3 is 13 amino acids long. V dropped 11 bases and J dropped 0 bases, with 11 bases sitting between them. Germline values: CDR1 MNHEY, CDR2 SVGAGI. The CDR3 DNA reads TGTGCCTCAAAACAGAGTAGCAATCAGCCCCAGCATTTT. The encoded protein is CASKQSSNQPQHF.

J is TRBJ2-2 and V is TRBV27; 8 bases are shared with TRBD2. V lost 6 bases to trimming and J lost 5 bases; unmatched junction nucleotides: 11. This CDR3 region has 16 residues. Germline CDR1 is MNHEY and CDR2 is SMNVEV (reference sequence). DNA of the CDR3: TGTGCCAGCAGAGAGCCGGGACTAGTCTCAACCGGGGAGCTGTTTTTT. Translated, it gives CASREPGLVSTGELFF.

This rearrangement joins TRBV2 to TRBJ2-7; tentative D call: TRBD1 (5 bases). CDR1 is SNHLY and CDR2 is FYNNEI in the germline V gene. The CDR3 covers 12 residues. V lost 8 bases to trimming and J lost 6 bases, with 14 bases between them. CDR3 in amino acids: CASWGHATEQYF. As DNA, the CDR3 is TGTGCCAGCTGGGGCCATGCGACCGAGCAGTACTTC. Full variable domain (remainder filled in from reference TRBV2 and TRBJ2-7): EPEVTQTPSHQVTQMGQEVILRCVPISNHLYFYWYRQILGQKVEFLVSFYNNEISEKSEIFDDQFSVERPDGSNFTLKIRSTKLEDSAMYFCASWGHATEQYFGPGTRLTVT.

The chain uses TRBV13 and TRBJ2-3, with TRBD2 matching over 8 bases. There are 15 residues in the CDR3. J gave up 5 bases and V 1 base, and 5 bases lay outside the gene matches. CDR1 PRHDT and CDR2 FYEKMQ come from the germline V gene (reference sequence). The CDR3 reads CASSLDSGGLDTQYF. The CDR3 DNA reads TGTGCCAGCAGCTTAGATTCGGGGGGGTTAGATACGCAGTATTTT.

J is TRBJ2-2 and V is TRBV15, with D possibly matching TRBD1 (5 bases). The CDR3 has 16 residues. V lost 1 base and J 3 bases, leaving 12 bases between the germline ends. Germline V gene data show CDR1 as LNHNV and CDR2 as YYDKDF (reference sequence). The CDR3 region is CATSRGLGADTGELFF. CDR3 nucleotide sequence: TGTGCCACCAGCAGAGGATTAGGGGCGGACACCGGGGAGCTGTTTTTT.

The chain carries TRBV6-1 and TRBJ2-1; 11 bases agree with TRBD1. Germline CDR1 MNHNS, CDR2 SASEGT. V shed 3 bases and J 3 bases; nucleotides not matched to a gene: 1. The CDR3 is 15 residues long. The CDR3 DNA follows: TGTGCCAGCAGTGAGGGACAGGGGGTCTACAATGAGCAGTTCTTC. Amino acid sequence: CASSEGQGVYNEQFF.

This chain uses TRBV3-1 (or the pseudogene TRBV3-2) with TRBJ2-7, with TRBD1 identical over 11 bases. V was clipped by 1 base and J by 4 bases; unmatched bases: 6. Germline CDR1 is LGHDT and CDR2 is YNNKEL (reference sequence). This CDR3 contains 16 residues. This chain's CDR3 is CASSQGGQGVSYEQYF. The CDR3 DNA reads as TGTGCCAGCAGCCAAGGGGGACAGGGGGTTTCGTACGAGCAGTACTTC.

J is TRBJ2-7 and V is TRBV3-1 (or the pseudogene TRBV3-2); perhaps TRBD2 as D (6 bases). The V end was cut by 1 base, the J end by 7 bases, with 11 bases between. The CDR3 consists of 13 residues. Per the germline V gene, CDR1 is LGHDT and CDR2 is YNNKEL (reference sequence). The CDR3 reads CASSQGGNGEQYF. CDR3 sequence (DNA): TGTGCCAGCAGCCAAGGCGGGAACGGGGAGCAGTACTTC.

This chain uses TRBV7-2 with TRBJ1-3; D not certain. The ends were cut back, 3 bases at V and 0 bases at J, with 9 bases in the middle. The CDR3 covers 15 residues. From germline, CDR1 is SGHTA and CDR2 FQGNSA. CDR3 DNA: TGTGCCAGCAGCTTCACAAAAAACTCTGGAAACACCATATATTTT. It yields the protein CASSFTKNSGNTIYF.